The 14 T cell receptor beta chains in this list originate from one sample, sequenced in a study of cytomegalovirus exposure and HLA in healthy donors. PCR employed 60 Vbeta and 13 Jbeta primers. The assay was immunoSEQ multiplex PCR, and TCRdb's table has in-frame clones only and misses some. The sample has roughly 160,000 clones, more than 80% seen once. The sequenced material came from PBMCs. These receptor sequences come from a woman between 45 and 60 years old in good health and CMV-seronegative.

The rearrangement joins TRBV19 to TRBJ2-1, with D tentatively TRBD1 (5 bases). Germline-derived CDR1 and CDR2 are LNHDA and SQIVND (reference sequence). Trimming cost V 3 bases and J 10 bases, with 19 bases left between them. This CDR3 has 15 residues. The CDR3 region is CASSMRGHPSLEQFF. The CDR3 nucleotides read TGTGCCAGTAGTATGCGCGGACATCCAAGTCTGGAGCAGTTCTTC.

The CDR3 DNA reads as TGTGCCAGTTCCTACAGGGGCGGCGACACTGAAGCTTTCTTT. This codes for CASSYRGGDTEAFF. The rearrangement links TRBV19 to TRBJ1-1; 7 positions match TRBD1. This CDR3 spans 14 amino acids. Germline V gene data show CDR1 as LNHDA and CDR2 as SQIVND (reference sequence). Trimming took 8 bases from V and 3 from J; bases not matched to a gene: 9.

J is TRBJ1-1 and V is TRBV19, with TRBD1 matching 11 bases. V shed 5 bases and J 7 bases; nucleotides not matched to a gene: 12. The CDR3 is 16 amino acids. Germline-derived CDR1 and CDR2 are LNHDA and SQIVND (reference sequence). As DNA, the CDR3 is TGTGCCAGTAGTCGGTCTGCGGACAGGGGGCTGGGTGAAGCTTTCTTT. It codes for CASSRSADRGLGEAFF.

The chain carries TRBV9 and TRBJ1-3, with TRBD1 matching 11 bases. Per the germline V gene, CDR1 is SGDLS and CDR2 is YYNGEE. The CDR3 is 16 amino acids. Germline trimming cut 3 bases from V and 4 bases from J; bases unmatched to any gene: 6. This CDR3 is CASSGGQGVGGNTIYF. DNA for the CDR3: TGTGCCAGCAGCGGGGGACAGGGGGTTGGCGGAAACACCATATATTTT.

The genes are TRBV5-1 and TRBJ2-1; 12 bases fit TRBD1. The CDR3 length is 18 residues. With V trimmed by 4 bases and J by 7 bases, 15 bases remained unmatched. Germline loops: CDR1 SGHRS, CDR2 YFSETQ. In nucleotides, the CDR3 is TGCGCCAGCAGCGCCGGGACAGGGGGCCTTGGCTTTTGGAATGAGCAGTTCTTC. Translation: CASSAGTGGLGFWNEQFF.

The gene calls are TRBV15 and TRBJ1-2, with D hard to call. CDR3 size: 13 residues. Trimming left V 1 base short and J 7 bases short, with 10 bases between. Germline V gives CDR1 LNHNV, CDR2 YYDKDF (reference sequence). The CDR3 nucleotides are TGTGCCACCAGCAGAGCGAGCGGGTTTGGCTACACCTTC. Protein sequence: CATSRASGFGYTF.

The J gene is TRBJ2-3, the V gene TRBV13; 14 bases are shared with TRBD2. This CDR3 region has 16 residues. Trimming removed 5 bases from V and 8 bases from J; junction bases left unmatched: 9. Germline V CDR1 and CDR2: PRHDT, FYEKMQ (reference sequence). The CDR3 coding sequence is TGTGCCAGCAGCATCGGACTAGCGGGAGGTGGGGGTACGCAGTATTTT. Its translation: CASSIGLAGGGGTQYF. The entire variable domain, with the rest obtained from reference TRBV13 and TRBJ2-3, is as follows: AAGVIQSPRHLIKEKRETATLKCYPIPRHDTVYWYQQGPGQDPQFLISFYEKMQSDKGSIPDRFSAQQFSDYHSELNMSSLELGDSALYFCASSIGLAGGGGTQYFGPGTRLTVL.

The V and J genes are TRBV27 and TRBJ2-1; D call uncertain. The CDR3 spans 13 residues. Per germline, CDR1 MNHEY and CDR2 SMNVEV (reference sequence). V lost 7 bases and J 9 bases, leaving 16 bases between the germline ends. The chain's CDR3 is CASTIPGSGEQFF. Written as DNA, the CDR3 is TGTGCCAGCACTATACCCGGGTCGGGTGAGCAGTTCTTC.

This clone was recorded once. At one of its ends the junction is not consistent with the germline gene, which may arise from a read error. The chain employs TRBV7-9 and TRBJ2-5, with D uncertain. Germline CDR1 and CDR2: SEHNR and FQNEAQ (reference sequence). The CDR3 loop spans 13 amino acids. CDR3 protein: CSSTHSDRETQYF. CDR3 nucleotide sequence: TGTTCCAGCACCCACTCTGATCGAGAGACCCAGTACTTC.

This clone was detected once. The chain recombines TRBV7-2 with TRBJ2-2, with a tentative D call TRBD1 (5 bases). V was cut by 10 bases and J by 1 base, with 13 bases left in between. Germline CDR1 is SGHTA and CDR2 is FQGNSA. The CDR3 has 14 amino acids. This CDR3 is CATTNTGNTGELFF. In DNA form, the CDR3 reads TGTGCCACCACGAATACAGGGAACACCGGGGAGCTGTTTTTT. The whole variable domain, filled in from reference TRBV7-2 and TRBJ2-2, reads GAGVSQSPSNKVTEKGKDVELRCDPISGHTALYWYRQSLGQGLEFLIYFQGNSAPDKSGLPSDRFSAERTGGSVSTLTIQRTQQEDSAVYLCATTNTGNTGELFFGEGSRLTVL.

V is TRBV14 and J is TRBJ2-3, with a tentative D call TRBD1 (6 bases). Germline assignment: CDR1 SGHDN and CDR2 FVKESK. The CDR3 totals 15 residues. Deletions cut 4 bases from V and 8 bases from J, with 19 bases between. CDR3 in amino acids: CASSPQGAFSVTQYF. CDR3 nucleotide sequence: TGTGCCAGCAGCCCACAGGGTGCCTTCTCGGTTACGCAGTATTTT.

This clone was picked up a small number of times. The junction differs from germline at one of its ends, possibly a read error. V gene TRBV19 combines with J gene TRBJ1-6; D is possibly TRBD1 (6 bases). The CDR3 consists of 13 residues. Germline V gene sequence: CDR1 LNHDA, CDR2 SQIVND (reference sequence). The CDR3 loop reads CASRTGYSSPLHF. As DNA, the CDR3 is TGTGCCAGTAGAACAGGGTATAGTTCACCCCTCCACTTT. Full variable domain (rest looked up from reference TRBV19 and TRBJ1-6): DGGITQSPKYLFRKEGQNVTLSCEQNLNHDAMYWYRQDPGQGLRLIYYSQIVNDFQKGDIAEGYSVSREKKESFPLTVTSAQKNPTAFYLCASRTGYSSPLHFGNGTRLTVT.

This sequence joins TRBV19 and TRBJ2-5; 7 bases are a match to TRBD1. CDR3 length: 13 amino acids. Germline trimming cut 5 bases from V and 2 bases from J; bases unmatched to any gene: 2. CDR1 is LNHDA, CDR2 SQIVND, per germline (reference sequence). The CDR3 region has the DNA TGTGCCAGTAGTGGGACAGAACAAGAGACCCAGTACTTC. Translated: CASSGTEQETQYF.

The genes are TRBV9 and TRBJ2-7; a possible D gene is TRBD2 (5 bases). Germline V gives CDR1 SGDLS, CDR2 YYNGEE. Trimming shortened V by 0 bases and J by 2 bases, and 9 bases separated the two germline ends. The length of the CDR3 is 14 residues. In DNA, the CDR3 is TGTGCCAGCAGCGTAGGTCTAGCCACCTACGAGCAGTACTTC. Protein product: CASSVGLATYEQYF.